The source of this T cell receptor (beta chain) is a study of T-cell reconstitution after alpha-beta-depleted transplantation in children. Preparation of the TCRbeta library involved a method that used unique molecular identifiers. MiXCR was run by TCRdb on the PCR reads, yielding one entry per CDR3 protein. Here the sample spans about 480,000 distinct CDR3 sequences, roughly an eighth being singletons. The V end was cut by 5 bases, the J end by 0 bases, with 13 bases between. The CDR3 has 15 amino acids. From germline, CDR1 is KGHDR and CDR2 SFDVKD. This specimen consisted of PBMCs from the stem cell graft donor, obtained from the stem cell graft. The chain links TRBV24-1 to TRBJ2-7; D might be TRBD2 (6 bases). This receptor was identified in a human donor who donated a stem cell graft to a child with combined immunodeficiency. As DNA, the CDR3 is TGTGCCACCAGTGGTACGGGGGACCACTCCTACGAGCAGTACTTC. Protein product: CATSGTGDHSYEQYF.